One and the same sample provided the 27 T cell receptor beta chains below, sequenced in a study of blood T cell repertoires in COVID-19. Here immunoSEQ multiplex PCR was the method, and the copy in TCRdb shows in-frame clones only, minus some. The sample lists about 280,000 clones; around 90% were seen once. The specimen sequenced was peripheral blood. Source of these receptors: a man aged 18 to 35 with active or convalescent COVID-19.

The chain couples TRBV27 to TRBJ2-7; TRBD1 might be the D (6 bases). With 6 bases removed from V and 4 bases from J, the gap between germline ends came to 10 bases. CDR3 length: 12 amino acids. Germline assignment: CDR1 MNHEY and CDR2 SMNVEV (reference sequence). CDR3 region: CASRTGVYEQYF. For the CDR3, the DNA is TGTGCCAGCAGGACAGGAGTATACGAGCAGTACTTC.

The chain's CDR3 is CASSNPGQGFYNSPLHF. The CDR3 DNA follows: TGTGCCAGCAGTAACCCGGGACAGGGGTTTTATAATTCACCCCTCCACTTT. This sequence joins TRBV6-4 and TRBJ1-6, with 10 bases lining up with TRBD1. Trimming removed 5 bases from V and 4 bases from J; junction bases left unmatched: 8. The CDR3 runs to 17 residues. The germline gives CDR1 MRHNA, CDR2 SNTAGT.

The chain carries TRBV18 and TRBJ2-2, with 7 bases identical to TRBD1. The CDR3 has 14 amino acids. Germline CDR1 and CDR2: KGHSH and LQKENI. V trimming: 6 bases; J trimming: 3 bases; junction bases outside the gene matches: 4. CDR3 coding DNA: TGTGCCAGCTCGTACGGACAGGACACCGGGGAGCTGTTTTTT. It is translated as CASSYGQDTGELFF.

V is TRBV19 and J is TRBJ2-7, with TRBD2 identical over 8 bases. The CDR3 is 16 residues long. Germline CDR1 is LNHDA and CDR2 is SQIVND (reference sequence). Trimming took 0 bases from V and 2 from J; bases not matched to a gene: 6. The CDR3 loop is CASSIDWTGGAYEQYF. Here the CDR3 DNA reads TGTGCCAGTAGTATAGATTGGACGGGGGGGGCCTACGAGCAGTACTTC.

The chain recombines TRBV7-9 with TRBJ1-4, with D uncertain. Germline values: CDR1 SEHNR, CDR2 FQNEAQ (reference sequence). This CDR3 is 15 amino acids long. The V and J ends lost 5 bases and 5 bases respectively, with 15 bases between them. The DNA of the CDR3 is TGTGCCAGCAGCGTTGGTTTGCAACTAAATGAAAAACTGTTTTTT. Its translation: CASSVGLQLNEKLFF.

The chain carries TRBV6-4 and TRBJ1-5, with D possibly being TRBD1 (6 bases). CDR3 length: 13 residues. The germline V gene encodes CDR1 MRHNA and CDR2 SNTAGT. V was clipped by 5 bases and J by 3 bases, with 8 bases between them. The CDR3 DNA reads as TGTGCCAGCAGTCGGGACACCAATCAGCCCCAGCATTTT. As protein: CASSRDTNQPQHF.

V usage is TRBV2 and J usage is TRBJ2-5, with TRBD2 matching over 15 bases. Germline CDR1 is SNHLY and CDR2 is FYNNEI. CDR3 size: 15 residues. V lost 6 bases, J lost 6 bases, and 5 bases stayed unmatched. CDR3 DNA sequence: TGTGCCAGCAGCGGACTAGCGGGGGGGCCACAGACCCAGTACTTC. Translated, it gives CASSGLAGGPQTQYF.

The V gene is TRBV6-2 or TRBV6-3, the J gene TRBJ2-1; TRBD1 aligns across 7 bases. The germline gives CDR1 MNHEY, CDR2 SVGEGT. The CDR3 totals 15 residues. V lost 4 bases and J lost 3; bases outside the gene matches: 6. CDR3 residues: CASSSPTGYYNEQFF. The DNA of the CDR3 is TGTGCCAGCAGTTCCCCGACAGGGTACTACAATGAGCAGTTCTTC.

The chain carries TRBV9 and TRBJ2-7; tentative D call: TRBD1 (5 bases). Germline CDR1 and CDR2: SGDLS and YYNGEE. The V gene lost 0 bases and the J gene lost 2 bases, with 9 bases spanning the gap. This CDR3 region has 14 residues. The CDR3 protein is CASSVGGTTYEQYF. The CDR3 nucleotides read TGTGCCAGCAGCGTAGGGGGCACTACCTACGAGCAGTACTTC.

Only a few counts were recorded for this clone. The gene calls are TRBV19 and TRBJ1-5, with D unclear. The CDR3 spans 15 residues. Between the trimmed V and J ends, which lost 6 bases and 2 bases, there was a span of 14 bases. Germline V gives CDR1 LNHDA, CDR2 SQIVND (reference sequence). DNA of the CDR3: TGTGCCAGTAGAGGAGGTCAGACGGGCAATCAGCCCCAGCATTTT. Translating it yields CASRGGQTGNQPQHF.

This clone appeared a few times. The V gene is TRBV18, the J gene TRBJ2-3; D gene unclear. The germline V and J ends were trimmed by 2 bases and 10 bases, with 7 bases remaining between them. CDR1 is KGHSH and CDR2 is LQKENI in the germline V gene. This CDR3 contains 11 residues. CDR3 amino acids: CASSPGTAQYF. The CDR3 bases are TGTGCCAGCTCACCAGGAACAGCGCAGTATTTT.

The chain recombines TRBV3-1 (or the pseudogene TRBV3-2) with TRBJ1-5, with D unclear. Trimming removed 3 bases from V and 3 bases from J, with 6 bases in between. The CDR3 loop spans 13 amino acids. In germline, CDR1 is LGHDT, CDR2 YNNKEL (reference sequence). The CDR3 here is CASSQSVNQPQHF. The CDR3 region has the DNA TGTGCCAGCAGCCAGTCCGTCAATCAGCCCCAGCATTTT.

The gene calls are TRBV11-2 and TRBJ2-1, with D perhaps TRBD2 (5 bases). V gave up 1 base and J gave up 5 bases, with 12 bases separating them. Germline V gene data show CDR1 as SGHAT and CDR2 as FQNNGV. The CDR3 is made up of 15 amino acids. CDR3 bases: TGTGCCAGCAGCTTAGGGCCGGGGTGGAACAATGAGCAGTTCTTC. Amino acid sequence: CASSLGPGWNNEQFF.

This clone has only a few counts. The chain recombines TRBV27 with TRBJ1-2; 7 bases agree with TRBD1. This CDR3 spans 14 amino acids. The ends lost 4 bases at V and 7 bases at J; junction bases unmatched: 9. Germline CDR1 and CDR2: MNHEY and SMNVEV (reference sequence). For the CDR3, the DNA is TGTGCCAGCAGTTACGACAGGGAGTCGTCTGGCTACACCTTC. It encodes CASSYDRESSGYTF.

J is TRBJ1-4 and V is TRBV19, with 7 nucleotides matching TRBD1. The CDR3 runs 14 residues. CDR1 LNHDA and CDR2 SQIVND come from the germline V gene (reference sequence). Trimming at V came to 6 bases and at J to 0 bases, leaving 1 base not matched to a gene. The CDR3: CASRDRATNEKLFF. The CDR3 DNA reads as TGTGCCAGTAGAGACAGGGCAACTAATGAAAAACTGTTTTTT.

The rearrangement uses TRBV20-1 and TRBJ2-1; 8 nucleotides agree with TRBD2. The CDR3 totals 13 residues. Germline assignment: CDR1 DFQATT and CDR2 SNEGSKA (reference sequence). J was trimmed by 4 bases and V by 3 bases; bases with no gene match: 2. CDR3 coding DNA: TGCAGTGCTAGTACTAGCGGATACAATGAGCAGTTCTTC. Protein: CSASTSGYNEQFF.

In DNA form, the CDR3 reads TGCGCCAGCAGCTCGCTAAGGGGGCTTGGGGGAGATACGCAGTATTTT. This translates into CASSSLRGLGGDTQYF. The chain has TRBV5-1 and TRBJ2-3, with 7 bases matching TRBD1. The ends lost 3 bases at V and 5 bases at J; junction bases unmatched: 12. The CDR3 extends over 16 amino acids. The V gene's germline CDR1 is SGHRS and CDR2 YFSETQ.

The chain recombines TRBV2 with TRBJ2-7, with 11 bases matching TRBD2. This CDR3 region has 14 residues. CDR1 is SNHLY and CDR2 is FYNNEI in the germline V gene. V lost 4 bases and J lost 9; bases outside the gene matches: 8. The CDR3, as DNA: TGTGCCAGCAGTGGACTAGCGGGGCGCAATGGGCAGTACTTC. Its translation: CASSGLAGRNGQYF.

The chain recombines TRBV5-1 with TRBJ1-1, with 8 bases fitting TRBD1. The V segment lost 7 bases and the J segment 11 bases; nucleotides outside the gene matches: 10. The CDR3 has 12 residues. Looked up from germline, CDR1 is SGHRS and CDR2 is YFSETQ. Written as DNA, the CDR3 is TGCGCCAGCTCCCGGGACAGGCTCTGGGCTTTCTTT. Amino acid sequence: CASSRDRLWAFF. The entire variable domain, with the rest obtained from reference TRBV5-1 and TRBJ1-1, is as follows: KAGVTQTPRYLIKTRGQQVTLSCSPISGHRSVSWYQQTPGQGLQFLFEYFSETQRNKGNFPGRFSGRQFSNSRSEMNVSTLELGDSALYLCASSRDRLWAFFGQGTRLTVV.

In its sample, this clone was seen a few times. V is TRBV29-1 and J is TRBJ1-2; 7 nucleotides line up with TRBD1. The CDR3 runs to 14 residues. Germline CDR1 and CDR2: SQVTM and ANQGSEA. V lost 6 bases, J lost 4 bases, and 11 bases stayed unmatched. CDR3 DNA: TGCAGCGTAATTCCGGGACAGCCCCCCTATGGCTACACCTTC. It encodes CSVIPGQPPYGYTF.

As DNA, the CDR3 is TGTGCCAGCAGCCCGAACCGGGACAGGCTGAACACTGAAGCTTTCTTT. Amino acids: CASSPNRDRLNTEAFF. The chain recombines TRBV14 with TRBJ1-1; TRBD1 matches at 8 bases. Germline trimming cut 4 bases from V and 0 bases from J; bases unmatched to any gene: 7. Germline values: CDR1 SGHDN, CDR2 FVKESK. The CDR3 consists of 16 residues.

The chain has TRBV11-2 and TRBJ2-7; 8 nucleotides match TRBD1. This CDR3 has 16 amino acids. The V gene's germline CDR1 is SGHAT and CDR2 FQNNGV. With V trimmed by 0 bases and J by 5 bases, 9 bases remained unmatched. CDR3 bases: TGTGCCAGCAGCTTAGATCTCTGGACAGGGACACACGAGCAGTACTTC. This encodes CASSLDLWTGTHEQYF. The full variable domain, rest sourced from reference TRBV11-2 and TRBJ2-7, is EAGVAQSPRYKIIEKRQSVAFWCNPISGHATLYWYQQILGQGPKLLIQFQNNGVVDDSQLPKDRFSAERLKGVDSTLKIQPAKLEDSAVYLCASSLDLWTGTHEQYFGPGTRLTVT.

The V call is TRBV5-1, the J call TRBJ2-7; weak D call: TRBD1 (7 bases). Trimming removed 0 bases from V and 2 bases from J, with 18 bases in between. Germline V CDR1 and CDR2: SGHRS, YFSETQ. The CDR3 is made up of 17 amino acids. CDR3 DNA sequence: TGCGCCAGCAGCTTGGGGTTTTCAGGGGGGCTACCCTACGAGCAGTACTTC. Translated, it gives CASSLGFSGGLPYEQYF.

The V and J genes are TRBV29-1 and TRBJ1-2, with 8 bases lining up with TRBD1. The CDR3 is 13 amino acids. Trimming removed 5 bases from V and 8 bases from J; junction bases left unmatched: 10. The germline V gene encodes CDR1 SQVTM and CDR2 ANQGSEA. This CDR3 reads CSVTSGTGGGYTF. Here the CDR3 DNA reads TGCAGCGTTACATCCGGGACAGGAGGAGGCTACACCTTC.

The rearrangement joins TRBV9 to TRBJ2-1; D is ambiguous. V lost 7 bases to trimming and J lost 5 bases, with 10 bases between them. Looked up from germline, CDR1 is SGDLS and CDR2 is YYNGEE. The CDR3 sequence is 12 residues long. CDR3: CASGPGHNEQFF. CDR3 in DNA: TGTGCCAGCGGGCCAGGCCACAATGAGCAGTTCTTC.

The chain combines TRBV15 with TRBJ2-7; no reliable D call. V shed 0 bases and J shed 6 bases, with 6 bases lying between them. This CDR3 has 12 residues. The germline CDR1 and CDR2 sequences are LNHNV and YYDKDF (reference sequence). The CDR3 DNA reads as TGTGCCACCAGCAGAGATCGGTCCGAGCAGTACTTC. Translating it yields CATSRDRSEQYF.

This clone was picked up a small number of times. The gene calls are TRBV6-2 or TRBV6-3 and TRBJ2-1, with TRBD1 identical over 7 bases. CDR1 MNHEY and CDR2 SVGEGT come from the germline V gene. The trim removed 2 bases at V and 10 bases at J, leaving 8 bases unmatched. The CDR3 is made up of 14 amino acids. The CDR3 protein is CASSYTANRGEQFF. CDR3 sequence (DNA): TGTGCCAGCAGTTACACAGCTAACAGGGGAGAGCAGTTCTTC.